The sample holds many counts of the clone carrying this T cell receptor (beta chain). Its antigen remains unknown. This sample stems from a study of T cells after yellow fever vaccination. The study's findings and limits: Booster samples showed a return of most primary-vaccination clones (around 95% CD4, approximately 90% CD8).

Germline CDR1 MDHEN, CDR2 SYDVKM. The CDR3 runs to 16 residues. V lost 5 bases to trimming and J lost 2 bases, with 18 bases between them. The 5'RACE template-switching step produced TCR cDNA and added a universal primer site and UMIs. TCRdb reanalysed the 5' RACE reads using MiXCR and keeps one entry per CDR3 protein. The sample has over 300,000 distinct CDR3 sequences, roughly 3.9% seen once. The sequences come from PBMCs, collected 5 days after the yellow fever booster vaccination. The chain uses TRBV28 and TRBJ2-5; D is unclear. This clonotype originated in a man younger than 35 who received the YFV17D yellow fever vaccine. CDR3 loop: CASSPTSGTTQETQYF. The CDR3 DNA reads TGTGCCAGCAGTCCAACCTCGGGCACGACTCAAGAGACCCAGTACTTC.